A selection of T cell receptor beta chains follows, all from one sample in a study of blood T cell repertoires in COVID-19. Produced via immunoSEQ multiplex PCR; TCRdb's table is partial and in-frame only. Of roughly 34,000 clones in the sample, 90% were seen once. The sample was peripheral blood. These receptor sequences come from an elderly man with acute or convalescent COVID-19. Each CDR3 is given without its conserved first and last residue. Fields, in order: V gene, CDR3 length, CDR3 protein.

v_call: TRBV7-8; cdr3_length: 12; cdr3_aa: ASSSGTNQETQY
v_call: TRBV29-1; cdr3_length: 10; cdr3_aa: SAVTGWDGYT
v_call: TRBV5-1; cdr3_length: 11; cdr3_aa: ASSLAGVTEAF
v_call: TRBV3-1/TRBV3-2; cdr3_length: 11; cdr3_aa: ASSQGRGNGYT
v_call: TRBV5-1; cdr3_length: 12; cdr3_aa: ASSLQGRDEKLF
v_call: TRBV10-3; cdr3_length: 12; cdr3_aa: AISGLGADDTQY
v_call: TRBV5-1; cdr3_length: 14; cdr3_aa: ASSLRSGPTNEKLF
v_call: TRBV6-5; cdr3_length: 13; cdr3_aa: ASRRTGQINQPQH
v_call: TRBV20-1; cdr3_length: 12; cdr3_aa: SASPSGGHNGYT
v_call: TRBV7-8; cdr3_length: 13; cdr3_aa: ASTPGQGPYNEQF